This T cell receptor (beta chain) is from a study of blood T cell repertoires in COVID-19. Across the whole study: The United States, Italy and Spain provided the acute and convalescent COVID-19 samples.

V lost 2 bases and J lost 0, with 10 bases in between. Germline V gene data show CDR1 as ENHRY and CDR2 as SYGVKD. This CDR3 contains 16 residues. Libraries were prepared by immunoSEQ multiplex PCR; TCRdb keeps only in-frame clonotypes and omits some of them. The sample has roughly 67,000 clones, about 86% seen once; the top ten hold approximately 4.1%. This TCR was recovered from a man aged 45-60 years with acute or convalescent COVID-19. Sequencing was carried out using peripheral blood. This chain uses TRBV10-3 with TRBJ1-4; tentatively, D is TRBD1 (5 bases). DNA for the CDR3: TGTGCCATCAGTGAGGGTAGGGGTTCAACTAATGAAAAACTGTTTTTT. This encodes CAISEGRGSTNEKLFF.